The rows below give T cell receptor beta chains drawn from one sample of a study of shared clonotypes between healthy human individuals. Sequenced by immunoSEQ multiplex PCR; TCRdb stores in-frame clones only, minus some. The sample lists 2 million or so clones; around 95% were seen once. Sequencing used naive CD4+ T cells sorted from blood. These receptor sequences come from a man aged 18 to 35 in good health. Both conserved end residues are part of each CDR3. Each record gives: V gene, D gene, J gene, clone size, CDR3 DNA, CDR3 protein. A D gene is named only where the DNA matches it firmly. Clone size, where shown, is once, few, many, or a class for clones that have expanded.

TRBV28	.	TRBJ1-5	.	TGTGCCAGCAGTTTTTCCAATCAGCCCCAGCATTTT	CASSFSNQPQHF
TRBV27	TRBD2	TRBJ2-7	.	TGTGCCAGCAGTTACGGTAGCGGGGGCCCCTACGAGCAGTACTTC	CASSYGSGGPYEQYF
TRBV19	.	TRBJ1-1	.	TGTGCCAGTAGTATGGGGAGGATTGAAGCTTTCTTT	CASSMGRIEAFF
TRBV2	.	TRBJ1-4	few	TGTGCCAGCAGTACCGACCGTCCTCACAGGTTCCCGTTTTTT	CASSTDRPHRFPFF
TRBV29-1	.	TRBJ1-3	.	TGCAGCGTTGACAGGGGCTTCTCTGGAAACACCATATATTTT	CSVDRGFSGNTIYF
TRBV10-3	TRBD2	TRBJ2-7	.	TGTGCCATCAAGGCTAGCGGGGGGTCTGGGGAGCAGTACTTC	CAIKASGGSGEQYF
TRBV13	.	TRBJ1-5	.	TGTGCCAGCAGCTTAGGGCCACAGGGTTCTAGCAATCAGCCCCAGCATTTT	CASSLGPQGSSNQPQHF
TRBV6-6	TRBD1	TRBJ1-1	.	TGTGCCAGCAAACCTGGGACAGCGAACACTGAAGCTTTCTTT	CASKPGTANTEAFF
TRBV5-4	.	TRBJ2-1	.	TGTGCCAGCAGCACTGGGGACCGCCAGCAGTTCTTC	CASSTGDRQQFF
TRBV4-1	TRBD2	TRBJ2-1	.	TGCGCCAGCAGCCAAGTACTAGCGGGGTCCTACAATGAGCAGTTCTTC	CASSQVLAGSYNEQFF
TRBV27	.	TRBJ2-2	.	TGTGCCAGCAGTTTTTTGACGGTGAACACCGGGGAGCTGTTTTTT	CASSFLTVNTGELFF
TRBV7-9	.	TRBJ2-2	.	TGTGCCAGCAGCTTAGCCGGGACAACGAACACCGGGGAGCTGTTTTTT	CASSLAGTTNTGELFF
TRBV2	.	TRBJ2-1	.	TGTGCCAGCAGCCCCGGGCTAGGGGTATACAATGAGCAGTTCTTC	CASSPGLGVYNEQFF
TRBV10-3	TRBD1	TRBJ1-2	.	TGTGCCACCACACAGGGGGGTAACTATGGCTACACCTTC	CATTQGGNYGYTF
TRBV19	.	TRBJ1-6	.	TGTGCCAGTAGCCACGGTGGGGGACCCTATAATTCACCCCTCCACTTT	CASSHGGGPYNSPLHF
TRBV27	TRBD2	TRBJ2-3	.	TGTGCCAGCAGTTTAGAGGGACTAGCGGGAGCAGATACGCAGTATTTT	CASSLEGLAGADTQYF
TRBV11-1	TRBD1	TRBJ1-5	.	TGTGCCAGCAGGGGAGACAGGGGAGGGCAGCCCCAGCATTTT	CASRGDRGGQPQHF
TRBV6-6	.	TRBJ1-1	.	TGTGCCAGCAGAACCGGGGCAAACACTGAAGCTTTCTTT	CASRTGANTEAFF
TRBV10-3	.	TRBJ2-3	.	TGTGCCATCAGTTGGGACCGGAGCGAAGCGCAGTATTTT	CAISWDRSEAQYF
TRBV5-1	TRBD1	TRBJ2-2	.	TGCGCCAGCAGCTTTACCGGGACAGTTAACACCGGGGAGCTGTTTTTT	CASSFTGTVNTGELFF
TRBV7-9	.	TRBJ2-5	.	TGTGCCAGCAGCTTAAGCAGGCCAGGTCAAGAGACCCAGTACTTC	CASSLSRPGQETQYF
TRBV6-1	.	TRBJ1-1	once	TGTGCCAGCAGTGAAGCGTTCGAGGGTGAAGCTTTCTTT	CASSEAFEGEAFF
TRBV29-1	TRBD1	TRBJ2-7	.	TGCAGCGTGGGACAGGGACAATCCTACGAGCAGTACTTC	CSVGQGQSYEQYF
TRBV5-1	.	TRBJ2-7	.	TGCGCCAGCAGCTCCCAGGGGCACGAGCAGTACTTC	CASSSQGHEQYF
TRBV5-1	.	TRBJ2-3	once	TGCGCCAGCAGCCGAGCTCGGTTTGGGGATACGCAGTATTTT	CASSRARFGDTQYF
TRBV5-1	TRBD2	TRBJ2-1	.	TGCGCCAGCAGCTTACTAGCGGGGCGATACAATGAGCAGTTCTTC	CASSLLAGRYNEQFF
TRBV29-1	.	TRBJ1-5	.	TGCAGTCGTTGCAATCAGCCCCAGCATTTT	CSRCNQPQHF
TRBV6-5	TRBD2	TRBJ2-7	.	TGTGCCAGCAGTTACTCTCGGGGGGTCTCCTACGAGCAGTACTTC	CASSYSRGVSYEQYF
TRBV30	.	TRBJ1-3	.	TGTGCCTGGTGGGAGAGGGGAGCCGGAAACACCATATATTTT	CAWWERGAGNTIYF
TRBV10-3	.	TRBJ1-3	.	TGTGCCATCAGGACGACTGGAAACACCATATATTTT	CAIRTTGNTIYF
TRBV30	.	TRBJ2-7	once	TGTGCCTGGAAGGGCCGGGAAGAATACGAGCAGTACTTC	CAWKGREEYEQYF
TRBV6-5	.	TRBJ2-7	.	TGTGCCAGCAGTTTAGGAGCAGGGAGCTACGAGCAGTACTTC	CASSLGAGSYEQYF
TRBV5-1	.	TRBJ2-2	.	TGCGCCAGCAGCTTCGGGCAGGGGAACACCGGGGAGCTGTTTTTT	CASSFGQGNTGELFF
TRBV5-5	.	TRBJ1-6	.	TGTGCCAGCACCCTCCGACAATTTGGCGATTCACCCCTCCACTTT	CASTLRQFGDSPLHF
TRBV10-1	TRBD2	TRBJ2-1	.	TGCGCCAGCGGAACTAGCGGGAGTGACAATGAGCAGTTCTTC	CASGTSGSDNEQFF
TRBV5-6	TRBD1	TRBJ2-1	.	TGTGCCAGCAGCTTTAGGACAGGGGGTAACAATGAGCAGTTCTTC	CASSFRTGGNNEQFF
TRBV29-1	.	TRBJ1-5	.	TGCAGCGTTGAAGGACGGGGGCATCAGCCCCAGCATTTT	CSVEGRGHQPQHF
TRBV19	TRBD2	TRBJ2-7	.	TGTGCCAGTAGTTCCCTACTAGCGGGAGTTGGTGAGCAGTACTTC	CASSSLLAGVGEQYF
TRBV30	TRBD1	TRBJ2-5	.	TGTGCCTGGAGTGTAGGGGGCGCGGAGACCCAGTACTTC	CAWSVGGAETQYF
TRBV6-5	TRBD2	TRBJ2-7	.	TGTGCCAGCAGCCCGGGACTAGCGGGAGGAGAGCAGTACTTC	CASSPGLAGGEQYF
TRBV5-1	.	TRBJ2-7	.	TGCGCCAGCAGCTTACGGGACGGCTCCTACGAGCAGTACTTC	CASSLRDGSYEQYF
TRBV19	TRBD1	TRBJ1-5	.	TGTGCCAGTAGCGATCTGGGACAGAACTATCAGCCCCAGCATTTT	CASSDLGQNYQPQHF
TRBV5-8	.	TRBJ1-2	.	TGTGCCAGCAGCCATAACGACAAGCCCTCATTTAACTATGGCTACACCTTC	CASSHNDKPSFNYGYTF
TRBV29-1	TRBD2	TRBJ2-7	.	TGCAGCGTTGACCAAGCGGGGGGAAACTACGAGCAGTACTTC	CSVDQAGGNYEQYF
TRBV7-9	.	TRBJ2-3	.	TGTGCCAGCAGCTTCATATTCGGCACGGCTACAGATACGCAGTATTTT	CASSFIFGTATDTQYF
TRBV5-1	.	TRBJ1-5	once	TGCGCCAGCAGCTTACAGGGTAATCAGCCCCAGCATTTT	CASSLQGNQPQHF
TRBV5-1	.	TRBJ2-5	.	TGCGCCAGCAGCTTGGCCTCAGGGCCCGAGACCCAGTACTTC	CASSLASGPETQYF
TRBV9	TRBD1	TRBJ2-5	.	TGTGCCAGCAGCGGCGGCGTGGGACAGGGGGGAGAGACCCAGTACTTC	CASSGGVGQGGETQYF
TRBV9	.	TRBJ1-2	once	TGTGCCAGCAGCGTAGGGTCGGGGAGTTCCACAAATGGCTACACCTTC	CASSVGSGSSTNGYTF